The sequence of this TCR beta chain was determined in a study of shared T cell receptors in the human thymus. Germline-derived CDR1 and CDR2 are SGHDT and YYEEEE. Germline trimming cut 0 bases from V and 4 bases from J; bases unmatched to any gene: 16. CDR3 length: 19 amino acids. Measured with immunoSEQ multiplex PCR; TCRdb has only the in-frame clones, and not every one. Of about 660,000 clones detected, roughly 88% appear once; the ten largest clones hold 0.01%. The same specimen was also included in a second study, on human thymus T cells. From that paper: The sample donors, healthy Finnish infants, were having corrective surgery for congenital heart defects. Thymus pieces cut out during corrective heart surgery were the tissue that was used.

The chain combines TRBV5-6 with TRBJ2-5; 9 nucleotides line up with TRBD2. The sample taken for sequencing was thymocytes. The TCR originated in a boy less than two years old with a congenital heart defect. CDR3 DNA: TGTGCCAGCAGCTTGGTTCGTGGGTTCGCGGGAGGGCCAAGAGAGACCCAGTACTTC. Encoded protein: CASSLVRGFAGGPRETQYF.